The subject of this entry is one T cell receptor (beta chain). This entry comes from a study of blood T cell repertoires in COVID-19. On the study more broadly: Some COVID-19 samples were acute and others convalescent; all came from the United States, Italy and Spain.

TCRdb keeps only in-frame clones here, not all; method: immunoSEQ multiplex PCR. The table lists over 40,000 clones, 92% of them singletons, with approximately 12% in the top ten. The TCR originated in a human donor in a cohort sampled during active COVID-19. The sample taken for sequencing was peripheral blood.

The CDR3 loop reads CASRTGTALDTQYF. The CDR3 DNA is TGTGCCAGTAGAACCGGGACAGCTTTAGATACGCAGTATTTT. The chain recombines TRBV19 with TRBJ2-3; 7 bases map to TRBD1. Unmatched junction bases numbered 8, after V lost 6 bases and J lost 5 bases. The CDR3 runs to 14 residues. Germline V CDR1 and CDR2: LNHDA, SQIVND (reference sequence).